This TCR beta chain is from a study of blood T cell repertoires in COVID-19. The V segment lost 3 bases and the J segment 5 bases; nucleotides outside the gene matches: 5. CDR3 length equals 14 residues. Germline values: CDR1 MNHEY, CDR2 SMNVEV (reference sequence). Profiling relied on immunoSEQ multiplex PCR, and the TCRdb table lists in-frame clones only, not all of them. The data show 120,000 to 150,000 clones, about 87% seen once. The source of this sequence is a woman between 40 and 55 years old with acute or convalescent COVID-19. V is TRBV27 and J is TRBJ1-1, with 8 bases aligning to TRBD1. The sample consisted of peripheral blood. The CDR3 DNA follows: TGTGCCAGCAGTTTGGACAGGGTTTTAACTGAAGCTTTCTTT. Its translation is CASSLDRVLTEAFF.